A selection of T cell receptor beta chains follows, all from one sample in a study of cytomegalovirus exposure and HLA in healthy donors. Sequencing used immunoSEQ multiplex PCR; TCRdb keeps in-frame clones, though not all of them. The table includes hundreds of thousands of clones, 60% to 80% detected once. Sequenced: PBMCs. Receptor source: a male donor in good health and CMV-seronegative. Both conserved end residues are part of each CDR3. D genes are given only for firm matches. Size is omitted from some rows. Given values are once, few, many or a class for expanded clones.

d_call j_call v_call clone_size cdr3_nt cdr3_aa
TRBD2 TRBJ2-1 TRBV13 . TGTGCCAGCAGCATTAGCGGGAGGCACAATGAGCAGTTCTTC CASSISGRHNEQFF
TRBD2 TRBJ2-3 TRBV30 . TGTGCCTGGACCCCTGGACTAGCGGGTTACACAGATACGCAGTATTTT CAWTPGLAGYTDTQYF
TRBD1 TRBJ2-5 TRBV19 . TGTGCCAGTAGTATACCTCAGGGGGTTGGAGAGACCCAGTACTTC CASSIPQGVGETQYF
. TRBJ2-7 TRBV5-4 . TGTGCCAGCAGCTTGGGCCCTGGACAGTTCGTCTTC CASSLGPGQFVF
. TRBJ2-4 TRBV28 once TGTGCCAGCAGTTCCTCGTGGCAGGCCAAAAACATTCAGTACTTC CASSSSWQAKNIQYF
TRBD2 TRBJ2-1 TRBV19 . TGTGCCAGTAGGACTAGCGGGACCCTCACTGAGCAGTTCTTC CASRTSGTLTEQFF
. TRBJ2-7 TRBV25-1 . TGTGCCAGCAGTGAATTGGCGCAGGGGCTGGCCTACGAGCAGTACTTC CASSELAQGLAYEQYF
. TRBJ2-2 TRBV5-1 . TGCGCCAGCACCATTGGGGGAGGCGGGGAGCTGTTTTTT CASTIGGGGELFF
. TRBJ2-1 TRBV30 . TGTGCCTGGAGCCGGGACTTATACAATGAGCAGTTCTTC CAWSRDLYNEQFF
. TRBJ2-5 TRBV18 . TGTGCCAGCTCACGGGCAGGAGAGACCCAGTACTTC CASSRAGETQYF
TRBD2 TRBJ2-2 TRBV7-3 once TGTGCCAGCAGCTTAACGGAGAGACGGGGGGTAGGGGAGCTGTTTTTT CASSLTERRGVGELFF
TRBD1 TRBJ2-7 TRBV7-9 . TGTGCCAGCAGCCAAGAGGGACAGAACTACGAGCAGTACTTC CASSQEGQNYEQYF
. TRBJ1-1 TRBV18 . TGTGCCAGCTCTCGGGAGGGGAACACTGAAGCTTTCTTT CASSREGNTEAFF
. TRBJ2-7 TRBV19 . TGTGCCAGTAGTACGCTACAGAACTCCTACGAGCAGTACTTC CASSTLQNSYEQYF
. TRBJ1-1 TRBV6-5 . TGTGCCAGCAGTTCCACGGGTGTCCTCGACCCTGAAGCTTTCTTT CASSSTGVLDPEAFF
. TRBJ2-1 TRBV9 . TGTGCCAGCAGCGTAGGGTCCAGCTCCTACAATGAGCAGTTCTTC CASSVGSSSYNEQFF
TRBD1 TRBJ1-5 TRBV2 . TGTGCCATCGGGACAGGGGACTACCAGCCCCAGCATTTT CAIGTGDYQPQHF
TRBD2 TRBJ2-1 TRBV15 . TGTGCCACCTACCCCGCTCCGGGAGGGCTCTACAATGAGCAGTTCTTC CATYPAPGGLYNEQFF
TRBD2 TRBJ2-7 TRBV7-2 . TGTGCCAGCAGGCTTGGACCGACTAGCCTTATATACGAGCAGTACTTC CASRLGPTSLIYEQYF
. TRBJ2-1 TRBV6-5 few TGTGCCAGCAGTTCCTCCGGTTACAATGAGCAGTTCTTC CASSSSGYNEQFF
. TRBJ1-4 TRBV4-1 few TGCGCCAGCAGCCATGCGGGGAGACTGTTTTTT CASSHAGRLFF
TRBD2 TRBJ2-5 TRBV7-9 . TGTTCCAGCAGCTTGAGGGGAGCGGGGGGCAAAGAGACCCAGTACTTC CSSSLRGAGGKETQYF
. TRBJ2-7 TRBV7-9 . TGTGCCAGCAGCTTAGGGACAGTGATCTCCTACGAGCAGTACTTC CASSLGTVISYEQYF
TRBD1 TRBJ2-3 TRBV9 . TGTGCCAGCAGCGGCGACAGGGATGGTGCACCAGATACGCAGTATTTT CASSGDRDGAPDTQYF
TRBD2 TRBJ2-1 TRBV14 . TGTGCCAGCAGCCTTAGCGGGAGCTCCTACAATGAGCAGTTCTTC CASSLSGSSYNEQFF
. TRBJ1-1 TRBV28 few TGTGCCAGCAGTTTAGCGGCAGGGCCGGGCACTGAAGCTTTCTTT CASSLAAGPGTEAFF
. TRBJ1-4 TRBV7-9 . TGTGCCAGCAGCTTATTTTGGGGGCAGGGAGAAAAACTGTTTTTT CASSLFWGQGEKLFF
TRBD2 TRBJ2-7 TRBV5-1 . TGCGCCAGCAGCTTGGTGCGGGAGCCCTACGAGCAGTACTTC CASSLVREPYEQYF
TRBD1 TRBJ2-1 TRBV4-1 . TGCGCCAGCAGCCTACAGGGGGCTGAGGATGAGCAGTTCTTC CASSLQGAEDEQFF
. TRBJ2-5 TRBV15 . TGTGCCACCAGCAGAGATCGGGGATACCAAGAGACCCAGTACTTC CATSRDRGYQETQYF
. TRBJ1-1 TRBV19 . TGTGCCAGTAGTATAGAGGGGGGATCAGCTGAAGCTTTCTTT CASSIEGGSAEAFF
. TRBJ2-7 TRBV5-6 . TGTGCCAGCAGTTCTCAGACTAGATCCTATCCCTACGAGCAGTACTTC CASSSQTRSYPYEQYF
. TRBJ1-1 TRBV19 . TGTGCCAGTAGCACAATATCACAGGATGGAGCTTTCTTT CASSTISQDGAFF
TRBD1 TRBJ1-4 TRBV5-4 . TGTGCCAGCAGCCGACAGGGGGATGAAAAACTGTTTTTT CASSRQGDEKLFF
. TRBJ2-7 TRBV5-1 . TGCGCCAGCAGCTTGGGGGTCGGGTTCGCCTACGAGCAGTACTTC CASSLGVGFAYEQYF
TRBD2 TRBJ2-5 TRBV4-1 . TGCGCCAGCAGCCAAGGGACTAGCGGGAGTTGGTCCCAAGAGACCCAGTACTTC CASSQGTSGSWSQETQYF
. TRBJ2-7 TRBV5-1 . TGCGCCAGCAGCTTGGCGTCCGGGGGGCGCCTCCACGAGCAGTACTTC CASSLASGGRLHEQYF
TRBD1 TRBJ1-1 TRBV7-6 . TGTGCCAGCAGCGACCCCGGGACAGGGAACACTGAAGCTTTCTTT CASSDPGTGNTEAFF
TRBD1 TRBJ1-1 TRBV6-1 . TGTGCCAGCAGTAAACAGGGGGCTGTGGGCACTGAAGCTTTCTTT CASSKQGAVGTEAFF
. TRBJ2-7 TRBV28 . TGTGCCAGCAGTTTTGGGAGACCCTACGAGCAGTACTTC CASSFGRPYEQYF
. TRBJ2-3 TRBV11-2 . TGTGCCAGCAGCTTAACGGTGAGCACAGATACGCAGTATTTT CASSLTVSTDTQYF
. TRBJ1-1 TRBV18 . TGTGCCAGCTCACCACCCGGGGTGGACACTGAAGCTTTCTTT CASSPPGVDTEAFF
TRBD2 TRBJ2-3 TRBV27 . TGTGCCAGCAGTTCCCTGGGACTAGGGGGGCGGGATACGCAGTATTTT CASSSLGLGGRDTQYF
TRBD1 TRBJ2-1 TRBV29-1 . TGCAGCGCGGACAGGGGACGGAATGAGCAGTTCTTC CSADRGRNEQFF
. TRBJ1-3 TRBV7-9 . TGTGCCAGCAGCTCCCCCGTTTTCGGACAGCGGGGAGACACCATATATTTT CASSSPVFGQRGDTIYF
TRBD1 TRBJ1-4 TRBV7-9 . TGTGCCAGCAGCTTAGGTCTGGGACAGACTAATGAAAAACTGTTTTTT CASSLGLGQTNEKLFF
. TRBJ2-1 TRBV9 . TGTGCCAGCAGCCTCTCCTACAATGAGCAGTTCTTC CASSLSYNEQFF
TRBD1 TRBJ2-7 TRBV18 . TGTGCCAGCTCACGAGAGGGACAGGCTTACGAGCAGTACTTC CASSREGQAYEQYF
. TRBJ2-1 TRBV4-2 . TGTGCCAGCAGCCAAGAGGCTAGCCTAGCCTACAATGAGCAGTTCTTC CASSQEASLAYNEQFF
TRBD1 TRBJ2-7 TRBV30 . TGTGCCTGGGGGACAGGGGTTTACGAGCAGTACTTC CAWGTGVYEQYF
. TRBJ2-7 TRBV2 once TGTGCCAGCAGTGTGTCGATCAACCCCCTCGAGCAGTACTTC CASSVSINPLEQYF
TRBD1 TRBJ2-4 TRBV6-1 . TGTGCCAGCACTCCCAAAGACAGGGACAGACAGTACTTC CASTPKDRDRQYF